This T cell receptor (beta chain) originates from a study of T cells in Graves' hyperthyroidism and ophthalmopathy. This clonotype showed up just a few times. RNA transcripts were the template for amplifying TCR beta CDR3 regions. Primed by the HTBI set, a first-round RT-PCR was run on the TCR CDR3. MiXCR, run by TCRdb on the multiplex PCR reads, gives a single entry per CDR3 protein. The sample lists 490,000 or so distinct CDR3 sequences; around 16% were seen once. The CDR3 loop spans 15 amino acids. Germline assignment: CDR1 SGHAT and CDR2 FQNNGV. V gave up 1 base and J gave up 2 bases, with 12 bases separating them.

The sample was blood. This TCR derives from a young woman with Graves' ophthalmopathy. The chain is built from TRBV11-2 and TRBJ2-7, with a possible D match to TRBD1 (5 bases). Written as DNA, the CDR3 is TGTGCCAGCAGCTTAGTCCTAGACAGTACCTACGAGCAGTACTTC. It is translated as CASSLVLDSTYEQYF.